The rows below give T cell receptor beta chains drawn from one sample of a study of Graves' ophthalmopathy and Graves' hyperthyroidism. TCRdb processed the multiplex PCR reads anew with MiXCR; each CDR3 protein has one entry. The table records about 400,000 distinct CDR3 sequences, around 16% of them present only once. Sequencing used peripheral blood. The origin of the receptors is a young woman with Graves' ophthalmopathy. CDR3s include the opening cysteine and the closing phenylalanine or tryptophan. D genes are given only for firm matches. Where a row states a size, it is once, few, many or the class of an expanded clone; other rows omit it.

j_call: TRBJ2-7
v_call: TRBV6-5
d_call: TRBD2
clone_size: many
cdr3_aa: CASSLTSGVYEQYF
cdr3_nt: TGTGCCAGCAGTTTGACTAGCGGGGTCTACGAGCAGTACTTC

j_call: TRBJ2-7
v_call: TRBV7-9
d_call: TRBD1
clone_size: many
cdr3_aa: CASSLWTGFSYEQYF
cdr3_nt: TGTGCCAGCAGCTTATGGACAGGTTTTTCCTACGAGCAGTACTTC

j_call: TRBJ2-5
v_call: TRBV6-2/TRBV6-3
d_call: -
clone_size: -
cdr3_aa: CASSYSFGTQERETQYF
cdr3_nt: TGTGCCAGCAGTTACTCGTTTGGGACACAAGAAAGAGAGACCCAGTACTTC

j_call: TRBJ2-5
v_call: TRBV29-1
d_call: -
clone_size: many
cdr3_aa: CSVGSGETQYF
cdr3_nt: TGCAGCGTTGGCAGTGGGGAGACCCAGTACTTC

j_call: TRBJ1-1
v_call: TRBV12-3/TRBV12-4
d_call: -
clone_size: few
cdr3_aa: CASNPGSGTEAFF
cdr3_nt: TGTGCCAGCAATCCAGGGAGCGGCACTGAAGCTTTCTTT

j_call: TRBJ2-7
v_call: TRBV6-1
d_call: -
clone_size: many
cdr3_aa: CASIGGIHEQYF
cdr3_nt: TGTGCCTCAATCGGTGGGATCCACGAGCAGTACTTC

j_call: TRBJ1-2
v_call: TRBV27
d_call: TRBD1
clone_size: once
cdr3_aa: CASKTLQGASRGGYTF
cdr3_nt: TGTGCCAGCAAGACGTTACAGGGGGCATCAAGAGGTGGCTACACCTTC

j_call: TRBJ1-1
v_call: TRBV12-3/TRBV12-4
d_call: -
clone_size: many
cdr3_aa: CASSFRDTTEAFF
cdr3_nt: TGTGCCAGCAGTTTCCGGGACACCACTGAAGCTTTCTTT

j_call: TRBJ2-7
v_call: TRBV15
d_call: TRBD2
clone_size: many
cdr3_aa: CATSRGPSGAFGEQYF
cdr3_nt: TGTGCCACCAGCAGAGGACCTAGCGGGGCCTTCGGCGAGCAGTACTTC

j_call: TRBJ1-2
v_call: TRBV15
d_call: -
clone_size: many
cdr3_aa: CATSGGGGANYGYTF
cdr3_nt: TGTGCCACCAGCGGCGGAGGGGGAGCTAACTATGGCTACACCTTC

j_call: TRBJ1-1
v_call: TRBV6-5
d_call: -
clone_size: many
cdr3_aa: CASSYSRLGNTEAFF
cdr3_nt: TGTGCCAGCAGTTACTCTCGGCTCGGGAACACTGAAGCTTTCTTT

j_call: TRBJ1-1
v_call: TRBV12-3/TRBV12-4
d_call: -
clone_size: -
cdr3_aa: CASSVRVREAFF
cdr3_nt: TGTGCCAGCAGTGTCCGGGTCCGTGAAGCTTTCTTT

j_call: TRBJ2-7
v_call: TRBV4-3
d_call: -
clone_size: -
cdr3_aa: CASSLPRTYEQYF
cdr3_nt: TGCGCCAGCAGCTTACCAAGGACCTACGAGCAGTACTTC

j_call: TRBJ1-1
v_call: TRBV28
d_call: TRBD1
clone_size: many
cdr3_aa: CASRAGGWNTEAFF
cdr3_nt: TGTGCCAGCAGGGCAGGGGGGTGGAACACTGAAGCTTTCTTT

j_call: TRBJ1-1
v_call: TRBV6-2/TRBV6-3
d_call: -
clone_size: many
cdr3_aa: CASRNGGPTEAFF
cdr3_nt: TGTGCCAGCAGAAACGGGGGGCCCACTGAAGCTTTCTTT

j_call: TRBJ1-1
v_call: TRBV6-1
d_call: -
clone_size: -
cdr3_aa: CASTPGPERDEAFF
cdr3_nt: TGTGCCAGCACCCCTGGGCCAGAAAGGGATGAAGCTTTCTTT

j_call: TRBJ2-7
v_call: TRBV6-2/TRBV6-3
d_call: TRBD2
clone_size: many
cdr3_aa: CASSYSGGIGYEQYF
cdr3_nt: TGTGCCAGCAGTTACTCGGGAGGGATTGGCTACGAGCAGTACTTC

j_call: TRBJ1-1
v_call: TRBV28
d_call: -
clone_size: many
cdr3_aa: CASKAGRSRTSTEAFF
cdr3_nt: TGTGCCAGCAAGGCAGGGAGGAGTAGGACGAGCACTGAAGCTTTCTTT

j_call: TRBJ2-5
v_call: TRBV5-6
d_call: TRBD1
clone_size: many
cdr3_aa: CASDRGEGTQYF
cdr3_nt: TGTGCCAGCGACAGGGGAGAGGGGACCCAGTACTTC

j_call: TRBJ1-5
v_call: TRBV27
d_call: -
clone_size: many
cdr3_aa: CASSSGYRQPQHF
cdr3_nt: TGTGCCAGCAGTTCGGGTTATAGACAGCCCCAGCATTTT

j_call: TRBJ2-2
v_call: TRBV9
d_call: TRBD1
clone_size: many
cdr3_aa: CASSGRTGFGTGELFF
cdr3_nt: TGTGCCAGCAGCGGGCGGACAGGGTTTGGAACCGGGGAGCTGTTTTTT

j_call: TRBJ2-7
v_call: TRBV20-1
d_call: -
clone_size: many
cdr3_aa: CSARSTVGISYEQYF
cdr3_nt: TGCAGTGCTAGGAGTACCGTCGGGATATCCTACGAGCAGTACTTC

j_call: TRBJ1-3
v_call: TRBV11-2
d_call: -
clone_size: many
cdr3_aa: CANSDRSGNTIYF
cdr3_nt: TGTGCCAACTCAGACAGGTCCGGAAACACCATATATTTT

j_call: TRBJ1-5
v_call: TRBV10-1
d_call: -
clone_size: many
cdr3_aa: CAPRRMNSNQPQHF
cdr3_nt: TGCGCCCCGAGACGAATGAATAGCAATCAGCCCCAGCATTTT

j_call: TRBJ2-7
v_call: TRBV12-3/TRBV12-4
d_call: TRBD1
clone_size: -
cdr3_aa: CASSLGGQGVKSREQYF
cdr3_nt: TGTGCCAGCAGTTTAGGTGGACAGGGGGTGAAATCTCGGGAGCAGTACTTC

j_call: TRBJ1-6
v_call: TRBV5-1
d_call: TRBD1
clone_size: once
cdr3_aa: CASSKRQGNSPLHF
cdr3_nt: TGCGCCAGCAGCAAGAGACAGGGGAATTCACCCCTCCACTTT

j_call: TRBJ2-7
v_call: TRBV7-9
d_call: -
clone_size: many
cdr3_aa: CASSSPLGPVYEQYF
cdr3_nt: TGTGCCAGCAGCTCTCCTCTCGGGCCGGTATACGAGCAGTACTTC

j_call: TRBJ2-7
v_call: TRBV12-3/TRBV12-4
d_call: TRBD2
clone_size: -
cdr3_aa: CASSLLAETYEQYF
cdr3_nt: TGTGCCAGCAGTTTACTAGCGGAAACCTACGAGCAGTACTTC

j_call: TRBJ2-7
v_call: TRBV20-1
d_call: -
clone_size: many
cdr3_aa: CSARDLAQPSYEQYF
cdr3_nt: TGCAGTGCTAGAGATCTCGCTCAACCCTCCTACGAGCAGTACTTC

j_call: TRBJ2-5
v_call: TRBV11-1
d_call: TRBD2
clone_size: many
cdr3_aa: CASSYSGGKGETQYF
cdr3_nt: TGTGCCAGCAGCTATAGCGGGGGAAAAGGAGAGACCCAGTACTTC

j_call: TRBJ1-5
v_call: TRBV12-5
d_call: -
clone_size: many
cdr3_aa: CASGKFSGTEYSNQPQHF
cdr3_nt: TGTGCTAGTGGTAAATTCTCCGGGACCGAGTATAGCAATCAGCCCCAGCATTTT

j_call: TRBJ2-7
v_call: TRBV20-1
d_call: -
clone_size: many
cdr3_aa: CSARVSTGGEQYF
cdr3_nt: TGCAGTGCTAGAGTTAGTACAGGAGGAGAGCAGTACTTC

j_call: TRBJ1-6
v_call: TRBV3-1
d_call: -
clone_size: few
cdr3_aa: CASSLVRLPNSPLHF
cdr3_nt: TGTGCCAGCAGCCTCGTAAGGCTACCCAATTCACCCCTCCACTTT

j_call: TRBJ2-2
v_call: TRBV13
d_call: TRBD1
clone_size: many
cdr3_aa: CASSLYPGQGRTGELFF
cdr3_nt: TGTGCCAGCAGCCTATACCCCGGACAGGGGAGAACCGGGGAGCTGTTTTTT

j_call: TRBJ1-1
v_call: TRBV27
d_call: -
clone_size: many
cdr3_aa: CASSRRGMNTEAFF
cdr3_nt: TGTGCCAGCAGCCGCAGGGGAATGAACACTGAAGCTTTCTTT

j_call: TRBJ2-5
v_call: TRBV20-1
d_call: -
clone_size: many
cdr3_aa: CSAIPQETQYF
cdr3_nt: TGCAGTGCTATACCCCAAGAGACCCAGTACTTC

j_call: TRBJ2-2
v_call: TRBV30
d_call: -
clone_size: -
cdr3_aa: CAWSRLQADTGELFF
cdr3_nt: TGTGCCTGGAGTAGGTTACAGGCCGACACCGGGGAGCTGTTTTTT

j_call: TRBJ1-2
v_call: TRBV3-1
d_call: TRBD1
clone_size: few
cdr3_aa: CASSQQGAKGSLYYGYTF
cdr3_nt: TGTGCCAGCAGCCAACAGGGGGCCAAGGGTTCCCTATACTATGGCTACACCTTC

j_call: TRBJ2-5
v_call: TRBV20-1
d_call: TRBD2
clone_size: -
cdr3_aa: CSARVRELGRGTQYF
cdr3_nt: TGCAGTGCTAGAGTACGGGAGTTAGGGAGGGGGACCCAGTACTTC

j_call: TRBJ1-5
v_call: TRBV19
d_call: -
clone_size: many
cdr3_aa: CASSILGQGQPQHF
cdr3_nt: TGTGCCAGTAGTATACTCGGGCAGGGCCAGCCCCAGCATTTT

j_call: TRBJ1-2
v_call: TRBV6-2/TRBV6-3
d_call: -
clone_size: -
cdr3_aa: CASSYDGNYGYTF
cdr3_nt: TGTGCCAGCAGTTATGACGGAAACTATGGCTACACCTTC

j_call: TRBJ2-5
v_call: TRBV14
d_call: TRBD1
clone_size: -
cdr3_aa: CASSLWTGRQETQYF
cdr3_nt: TGTGCCAGCAGCCTGTGGACAGGCCGCCAAGAGACCCAGTACTTC

j_call: TRBJ1-5
v_call: TRBV27
d_call: -
clone_size: many
cdr3_aa: CASSSIRVTNQPQHF
cdr3_nt: TGTGCCAGCAGTTCTATTCGGGTCACCAATCAGCCCCAGCATTTT